This passage covers 7 T cell receptor beta chains from one sample sequenced in a study of cytomegalovirus exposure and HLA in healthy donors. PCR was performed using 60 Vbeta and 13 Jbeta primers. Profiling relied on immunoSEQ multiplex PCR, and the TCRdb table lists in-frame clones only, not all of them. The sample has nearly 300,000 clones; around 86% are singletons. Input material: PBMCs. The source of these receptors is a middle-aged man in good health and CMV-seropositive.

This clone was seen only once. V is TRBV15 and J is TRBJ2-7, with 13 bases matching TRBD2. Germline V CDR1 and CDR2: LNHNV, YYDKDF (reference sequence). The CDR3 runs 18 residues. Trimming at V came to 1 base and at J to 0 bases, leaving 6 bases not matched to a gene. In DNA, the CDR3 is TGTGCCACCAGCAGAGGGACTAGCGGGAGCCCCTCCTCCTACGAGCAGTACTTC. Translation gives CATSRGTSGSPSSYEQYF.

The rearrangement joins TRBV5-5 to TRBJ2-7; 9 bases are shared with TRBD1. V lost 1 base, J lost 1 base, and 3 bases stayed unmatched. CDR1 SGHKS and CDR2 YYEKEE come from the germline V gene (reference sequence). The CDR3 sequence is 15 residues long. The CDR3 region has the DNA TGTGCCAGCAGCTTGTCGGGACAGGGATCCTACGAGCAGTACTTC. Its protein product is CASSLSGQGSYEQYF.

Of note for this clone: Other DNA sequences in the same sample also yield this CDR3. This rearrangement joins TRBV28 to TRBJ2-7; a possible D gene is TRBD1 (5 bases). Germline-derived CDR1 and CDR2 are MDHEN and SYDVKM. Trimming took 5 bases from V and 7 from J, leaving 18 bases between them. The CDR3 sequence is 14 residues long. The CDR3 DNA reads TGTGCCAGCAGTCTCCCTGGGGCGGAACGAGAGCAGTACTTC. This sequence encodes CASSLPGAEREQYF.

The count of this clone is one. The chain uses TRBV5-4 and TRBJ1-6, with 8 nucleotides matching TRBD1. This CDR3 is 14 amino acids long. V gave up 3 bases and J gave up 8 bases; unmatched junction bases: 4. Germline values: CDR1 SGHNT, CDR2 YYREEE (reference sequence). The CDR3 DNA reads as TGTGCCAGCAGCTCTTACAGGGGGGATTCACCCCTCCACTTT. This translates into CASSSYRGDSPLHF.

The chain employs TRBV6-1 and TRBJ2-7; the D gene is possibly TRBD1 (7 bases). Per germline, CDR1 MNHNS and CDR2 SASEGT. V dropped 8 bases and J dropped 6 bases, with 17 bases sitting between them. The CDR3 has 13 residues. The CDR3 bases are TGTGCCAGCCCTCCAGGGGGGTTTTCCGAGCAGTACTTC. This translates into CASPPGGFSEQYF.

The J gene is TRBJ1-5, the V gene TRBV11-2, with D maybe TRBD1 (6 bases). The CDR3 extends over 15 amino acids. Trimming left V 2 bases short and J 11 bases short, with 19 bases between. Germline V gene data show CDR1 as SGHAT and CDR2 as FQNNGV. CDR3 in amino acids: CASSLTRDRSGSQHF. In DNA, the CDR3 is TGTGCCAGCAGCTTAACACGCGACAGGTCTGGGTCCCAGCATTTT.

This clone was observed once. This sequence joins TRBV7-9 and TRBJ1-1, with 7 bases aligning to TRBD1. There are 14 residues in the CDR3. V lost 4 bases and J lost 1; bases outside the gene matches: 3. Germline V gene data show CDR1 as SEHNR and CDR2 as FQNEAQ (reference sequence). CDR3 DNA sequence: TGTGCCAGCAGCTCCGGGACAGCGAACACTGAAGCTTTCTTT. Residues: CASSSGTANTEAFF.